A selection of T cell receptor beta chains follows, all from one sample in a study of blood T cell repertoires in COVID-19. Assay used: immunoSEQ multiplex PCR; TCRdb lists only in-frame clones, some missing. Here the sample spans fewer than 250,000 clones, about four fifths being singletons. The sample was peripheral blood. The source is a woman aged 70-85 years with active or convalescent COVID-19. Both conserved end residues are part of each CDR3. D genes are given only for firm matches. For some rows the clone size is stated as once, few or many, or as a class when expanded; others skip it.

J gene | clone size | CDR3 length | V gene | D gene | CDR3 protein | CDR3 DNA
TRBJ2-5 | NA | 15 | TRBV18 | NA | CASSLRDTLQETQYF | TGTGCCAGCTCACTCCGGGACACACTCCAAGAGACCCAGTACTTC
TRBJ2-3 | NA | 14 | TRBV24-1 | TRBD2 | CATSLAGAGDTQYF | TGTGCCACCAGCTTAGCGGGGGCAGGTGATACGCAGTATTTT
TRBJ1-1 | NA | 16 | TRBV18 | NA | CASTPLGQPLNTEAFF | TGTGCCAGCACCCCTTTGGGGCAGCCTCTGAACACTGAAGCTTTCTTT
TRBJ1-1 | NA | 13 | TRBV30 | TRBD1 | CAWTGTGRTEAFF | TGTGCCTGGACCGGGACAGGGCGAACTGAAGCTTTCTTT
TRBJ2-7 | many | 15 | TRBV6-2/TRBV6-3 | TRBD2 | CASSSYLAETYEQYF | TGTGCCAGCAGTTCCTACCTAGCGGAAACCTACGAGCAGTACTTC
TRBJ1-5 | NA | 15 | TRBV30 | NA | CAWSVEGGGNQPQHF | TGTGCCTGGAGTGTAGAGGGCGGCGGCAATCAGCCCCAGCATTTT
TRBJ2-1 | few | 14 | TRBV5-6 | NA | CASSLGLANNEQFF | TGTGCCAGCAGCTTGGGGCTAGCCAACAATGAGCAGTTCTTC
TRBJ1-3 | NA | 8 | TRBV5-8 | NA | CASSRTDF | TGTGCCAGCAGCCGGACAGATTTT
TRBJ2-5 | once | 15 | TRBV7-9 | TRBD1 | CASSSRTGRQETQYF | TGTGCCAGCAGCTCTCGGACAGGGAGACAAGAGACCCAGTACTTC
TRBJ2-2 | once | 16 | TRBV29-1 | TRBD1 | CSVGRTGFGGEGELFF | TGCAGCGTTGGCCGGACAGGGTTCGGCGGGGAAGGGGAGCTGTTTTTT
TRBJ2-7 | NA | 15 | TRBV9 | TRBD2 | CASSAETSGTYEQYF | TGTGCCAGCAGCGCCGAGACTAGCGGGACCTACGAGCAGTACTTC
TRBJ2-5 | NA | 17 | TRBV7-9 | TRBD2 | CASSSRIKAGVRETQYF | TGTGCCAGCAGCTCCCGAATTAAAGCGGGAGTGAGAGAGACCCAGTACTTC
TRBJ2-1 | NA | 16 | TRBV4-1 | TRBD2 | CASSSLGLAGGNEQFF | TGCGCCAGCAGCTCACTGGGACTAGCGGGGGGCAATGAGCAGTTCTTC
TRBJ2-6 | NA | 15 | TRBV28 | TRBD1 | CASGTAGSGANVLTF | TGTGCCAGCGGGACAGCCGGCTCTGGGGCCAACGTCCTGACTTTC
TRBJ2-7 | once | 12 | TRBV12-3/TRBV12-4 | NA | CASSSRSFEQYF | TGTGCCAGCAGTTCGCGGTCCTTCGAGCAGTACTTC
TRBJ2-3 | NA | 15 | TRBV5-1 | TRBD1 | CASTVDRGIEDTQYF | TGCGCCAGCACGGTTGACAGGGGAATTGAAGATACGCAGTATTTT
TRBJ2-7 | NA | 12 | TRBV12-3/TRBV12-4 | TRBD1 | CASSGRTGEQYF | TGTGCCAGCAGTGGCCGGACAGGCGAGCAGTACTTC
TRBJ1-4 | NA | 12 | TRBV28 | NA | CASKTPNEKLFF | TGTGCCAGCAAAACACCGAATGAAAAACTGTTTTTT
TRBJ1-2 | NA | 16 | TRBV5-3 | TRBD1 | CARSFFGQGPRDGYTF | TGTGCCAGAAGCTTCTTTGGACAGGGGCCCCGGGACGGCTACACCTTC
TRBJ2-7 | NA | 15 | TRBV3-1/TRBV3-2 | TRBD2 | CASSPVSSGAYEQYF | TGTGCCAGCAGCCCCGTTTCTAGCGGCGCCTACGAGCAGTACTTC
TRBJ1-4 | NA | 14 | TRBV5-1 | NA | CASSHWGENEKLFF | TGCGCCAGCAGCCATTGGGGGGAAAATGAAAAACTGTTTTTT
TRBJ2-4 | NA | 15 | TRBV19 | TRBD2 | CASSPRGGRKNIQYF | TGTGCCAGTAGTCCCCGCGGCGGGAGGAAAAACATTCAGTACTTC
TRBJ2-3 | few | 17 | TRBV11-2 | TRBD2 | CASSLGRGGQSTDTQYF | TGTGCCAGCAGCTTAGGGCGCGGGGGGCAAAGCACAGATACGCAGTATTTT
TRBJ2-2 | NA | 24 | TRBV27 | TRBD2 | CASSLHSIPTIRGLAGGNTGELFF | TGTGCCAGCAGTTTACACTCAATTCCCACTATTCGGGGACTAGCGGGAGGAAACACCGGGGAGCTGTTTTTT
TRBJ2-7 | NA | 12 | TRBV24-1 | TRBD2 | CATILGGSEQYF | TGTGCCACCATCCTCGGGGGGAGTGAGCAGTACTTC
TRBJ2-1 | NA | 15 | TRBV7-6 | NA | CASSLVGGSYNEQFF | TGTGCCAGCAGCTTAGTGGGGGGCTCCTACAATGAGCAGTTCTTC
TRBJ1-6 | NA | 19 | TRBV27 | TRBD1 | CASRPGISDREILRSPLHF | TGTGCCAGCAGACCAGGTATATCCGACAGGGAAATTTTACGTTCACCCCTCCACTTT
TRBJ2-1 | NA | 13 | TRBV10-3 | TRBD2 | CASSSGSNNEQFF | TGTGCCAGTTCTAGCGGGAGTAACAATGAGCAGTTCTTC
TRBJ2-3 | NA | 14 | TRBV5-1 | TRBD2 | CASSRAGWADTQYF | TGCGCCAGCAGCAGAGCGGGATGGGCAGATACGCAGTATTTT